The 13 T cell receptor beta chains in this list originate from one sample, sequenced in a study of blood T cell repertoires in COVID-19. The method was immunoSEQ multiplex PCR; TCRdb's version includes in-frame clones alone and lacks a portion of them. This table has 250,000 to 350,000 clones, 70% to 90% appearing once. Input material: PBMCs or T cells enriched from blood (not recorded which). The receptors here all came from a woman aged 25 to 39 who had recovered from COVID-19.

This chain connects TRBV7-9 to TRBJ2-1; D possibly corresponds to TRBD2 (6 bases). The V end lost 5 bases, the J end lost 3 bases, and 8 bases lay between the germline ends. The CDR3 covers 13 residues. Germline assignment: CDR1 SEHNR and CDR2 FQNEAQ (reference sequence). The CDR3 sequence: CASSIGGYNEQFF. Here the CDR3 DNA reads TGTGCCAGCAGCATCGGGGGCTACAATGAGCAGTTCTTC. The complete variable domain, with remaining parts taken from reference TRBV7-9 and TRBJ2-1, reads DTGVSQNPRHKITKRGQNVTFRCDPISEHNRLYWYRQTLGQGPEFLTYFQNEAQLEKSRLLSDRFSAERPKGSFSTLEIQRTEQGDSAMYLCASSIGGYNEQFFGPGTRLTVL.

The chain combines TRBV19 with TRBJ1-5; TRBD1 matches 8 bases. J gave up 5 bases and V 7 bases, and 4 bases lay outside the gene matches. The CDR3 consists of 13 residues. Germline values: CDR1 LNHDA, CDR2 SQIVND (reference sequence). CDR3: CASKIQGDQPQHF. The CDR3 nucleotides are TGTGCCAGTAAAATACAGGGGGATCAGCCCCAGCATTTT. The whole variable domain, remainder taken from reference TRBV19 and TRBJ1-5, is DGGITQSPKYLFRKEGQNVTLSCEQNLNHDAMYWYRQDPGQGLRLIYYSQIVNDFQKGDIAEGYSVSREKKESFPLTVTSAQKNPTAFYLCASKIQGDQPQHFGDGTRLSIL.

This chain connects TRBV21-1 to TRBJ2-3; the tabulated D call, TRBD2, remains unverified against the DNA. TRBV21-1 is assigned pseudogene status. The CDR3 is 17 residues long. CDR3 in amino acids: CASTLEGEGHSTDTQYF. For the CDR3, the DNA is TGTGCCAGCACCTTGGAGGGTGAGGGGCACAGCACAGATACGCAGTATTTT.

The chain has TRBV6-1 and TRBJ1-1, with D uncertain. V was clipped by 2 bases and J by 4 bases, with 8 bases between them. CDR1 and CDR2 from the germline V gene are MNHNS and SASEGT. The CDR3 length is 13 residues. CDR3 sequence: CASSELRVTEAFF. CDR3 in DNA: TGTGCCAGCAGTGAATTGAGAGTCACTGAAGCTTTCTTT.

The V call is TRBV28, the J call TRBJ2-7, with D tentatively TRBD2 (6 bases). The germline V and J ends were trimmed by 5 bases and 7 bases, with 21 bases remaining between them. This CDR3 comprises 15 residues. Looked up from germline, CDR1 is MDHEN and CDR2 is SYDVKM. CDR3: CASSPPAGPTGEQYF. The CDR3 nucleotides are TGTGCCAGCAGTCCCCCTGCGGGACCAACGGGGGAGCAGTACTTC.

This chain connects TRBV10-1 to TRBJ1-5; TRBD1 is a possible D gene (6 bases). Germline V gene lookup returns CDR1 WNHNN and CDR2 SYGVQD (reference sequence). The CDR3 loop spans 16 amino acids. V dropped 0 bases and J dropped 1 base, with 10 bases sitting between them. CDR3 amino acids: CASSESAGASNQPQHF. CDR3 DNA sequence: TGCGCCAGCAGTGAGTCTGCAGGGGCGAGCAATCAGCCCCAGCATTTT.

This chain uses TRBV5-1 with TRBJ1-2; D possibly corresponds to TRBD1 (5 bases). The CDR3 loop spans 14 amino acids. The ends were cut back, 6 bases at V and 2 bases at J, with 14 bases in the middle. CDR1 is SGHRS and CDR2 is YFSETQ in the germline V gene. The DNA of the CDR3 is TGCGCCAGCACCCGGGGGGAAGGGAACTATGGCTACACCTTC. Amino acids: CASTRGEGNYGYTF.

The V gene is TRBV7-2, the J gene TRBJ2-4, with unresolved D. V lost 5 bases to trimming and J lost 0 bases, with 17 bases between them. CDR3 length equals 17 residues. Germline V gene data show CDR1 as SGHTA and CDR2 as FQGNSA. CDR3 nucleotides: TGTGCCAGCAGCGCCGTGGCACGTCCTCTAGCCAAAAACATTCAGTACTTC. Protein sequence: CASSAVARPLAKNIQYF.

V and J are TRBV30 and TRBJ1-2; 12 nucleotides agree with TRBD1. V lost 3 bases and J lost 1; bases outside the gene matches: 12. The length of the CDR3 is 18 residues. Germline-derived CDR1 and CDR2 are GTSNPN and SVGIG (reference sequence). CDR3 nucleotides: TGTGCCTGGAGCAAACGGGACAGGGGGCGCAGGTTTAACTATGGCTACACCTTC. Translating it yields CAWSKRDRGRRFNYGYTF. The full variable domain, in which reference TRBV30 and TRBJ1-2 provide the parts outside the CDR3, is SQTIHQWPATLVQPVGSPLSLECTVEGTSNPNLYWYRQAAGRGLQLLFYSVGIGQISSEVPQNLSASRPQDRQFILSSKKLLLSDSGFYLCAWSKRDRGRRFNYGYTFGSGTRLTVV.

The chain employs TRBV18 and TRBJ2-2; tentative D call: TRBD1 (6 bases). Germline CDR1 reads KGHSH; CDR2 reads LQKENI. The CDR3 is made up of 16 amino acids. V was trimmed by 4 bases and J by 2 bases, leaving 14 bases between them. CDR3 amino acids: CASSHPGTRNTGELFF. CDR3 in DNA: TGTGCCAGCTCACACCCCGGGACAAGAAACACCGGGGAGCTGTTTTTT.

The V and J genes are TRBV4-2 and TRBJ2-7; TRBD1 matches at 7 bases. V lost 4 bases, J lost 2 bases, and 8 bases stayed unmatched. Germline V CDR1 and CDR2: LGHNA, YNFKEQ. The CDR3 extends over 15 amino acids. The CDR3 DNA reads TGTGCCAGCAGCCGAGGACAGGAGACCACCTACGAGCAGTACTTC. The encoded protein is CASSRGQETTYEQYF.

This clone was seen a single time. V gene TRBV5-1 combines with J gene TRBJ1-1; 10 bases agree with TRBD1. The CDR3 extends over 19 amino acids. The ends lost 5 bases at V and 4 bases at J; junction bases unmatched: 20. The germline gives CDR1 SGHRS, CDR2 YFSETQ. CDR3 sequence reads: CASSIGVSQGQGISTEAFF. CDR3 bases: TGCGCCAGCAGTATTGGGGTGTCTCAGGGACAGGGGATTTCCACTGAAGCTTTCTTT.

The rearrangement uses TRBV30 and TRBJ2-5; 7 bases line up with TRBD1. CDR3 length: 15 residues. V dropped 0 bases and J dropped 5; count of bases not matched to a gene: 9. In germline, CDR1 is GTSNPN, CDR2 SVGIG (reference sequence). The CDR3 nucleotides are TGTGCCTGGAGTGTACTGAGGGGGCCCCGGGAGACCCAGTACTTC. This translates into CAWSVLRGPRETQYF.